Presented here are 31 T cell receptor beta chains from one specimen sequenced in a study of T cells after posttransplantation cyclophosphamide. Cyclophosphamide on days +3 and +4 followed busulfan-fludarabine conditioning and a marrow graft. The data were produced by immunoSEQ multiplex PCR, yet TCRdb's version contains in-frame clones alone and is incomplete. Recorded here are some 16,000 clones, none singletons. This material consisted of PBMCs, taken after allogeneic stem cell transplant with posttransplant cyclophosphamide. These TCRs come from a female patient aged 30 to 45 who received an allogeneic stem cell transplant from a related donor, was CMV-positive, and had no GVHD. Certain T cells may be donor cells from the graft.

This clone was seen repeatedly, ten times or more. This chain's CDR3 is CASSLGQGATNEKLFF. CDR3 nucleotide sequence: TGCGCCAGCAGCCTTGGACAGGGTGCAACTAATGAAAAACTGTTTTTT. V usage is TRBV5-1 and J usage is TRBJ1-4, with TRBD1 identical over 8 bases. The CDR3 extends over 16 amino acids. Germline assignment: CDR1 SGHRS and CDR2 YFSETQ. With V trimmed by 4 bases and J by 0 bases, 5 bases remained unmatched.

At least ten counts were recorded for this clone. J is TRBJ2-1 and V is TRBV5-1, with TRBD2 identical over 14 bases. CDR1 is SGHRS and CDR2 is YFSETQ in the germline V gene. With 4 bases clipped from V and 4 bases from J, the junction kept 13 bases outside the gene matches. The CDR3 has 19 residues. CDR3 in DNA: TGCGCCAGCAGCCCCGAAGGGACTAGCGGGAGTTCGTATTACAATGAGCAGTTCTTC. This sequence encodes CASSPEGTSGSSYYNEQFF.

This clone was detected ten times or more. The rearrangement uses TRBV4-1 and TRBJ2-1; TRBD2 agrees at 9 bases. The V and J ends lost 6 bases and 8 bases, in that order; junction bases with no gene match: 11. Germline-derived CDR1 and CDR2 are MGHRA and YSYEKL. This CDR3 is built from 15 residues. Here the CDR3 DNA reads TGCGCCAGCAGAAGTTCTAGCGGGGTGGGGGATGAGCAGTTCTTC. Protein sequence: CASRSSSGVGDEQFF.

In its sample, this clone was seen many times. The V call is TRBV6-4, the J call TRBJ1-4; D gene uncertain. This CDR3 region has 16 residues. V was shortened by 0 bases and J by 0 bases, with 8 bases between the two germline ends. Germline V gene lookup returns CDR1 MRHNA and CDR2 SNTAGT. CDR3 in amino acids: CASSDSAGATNEKLFF. CDR3 bases: TGTGCCAGCAGTGACTCTGCCGGGGCAACTAATGAAAAACTGTTTTTT.

This clone was seen many times. The DNA for the CDR3 is TGTGCCAGTGGGTACAGGGTAGGTTACTATGGCTACACCTTC. Amino acid sequence: CASGYRVGYYGYTF. This rearrangement joins TRBV19 to TRBJ1-2; possibly TRBD1 for D (6 bases). The CDR3 extends over 14 amino acids. Germline CDR1 LNHDA, CDR2 SQIVND (reference sequence). V was trimmed by 8 bases and J by 3 bases, leaving 16 bases between them.

This clone was detected many times. The chain employs TRBV28 and TRBJ2-1; possible D gene TRBD1, 6 bases. Trimming removed 5 bases from V and 0 bases from J, with 14 bases in between. Germline lookup yields CDR1 MDHEN and CDR2 SYDVKM. The CDR3 spans 16 residues. CDR3 residues: CASSPQDSLSYNEQFF. CDR3 bases: TGTGCCAGCAGTCCCCAGGACAGCCTCTCCTACAATGAGCAGTTCTTC.

This clone was recorded many times. The gene calls are TRBV5-4 and TRBJ2-1; maybe TRBD2 (5 bases). Germline V gives CDR1 SGHNT, CDR2 YYREEE (reference sequence). Trimming took 5 bases from V and 5 from J, leaving 14 bases between them. CDR3 size: 14 residues. CDR3 protein: CASRFLATDNEQFF. The CDR3 DNA sequence: TGTGCCAGCAGGTTTCTAGCTACCGACAATGAGCAGTTCTTC.

This clone came up many times. The gene calls are TRBV29-1 and TRBJ1-1, with 10 nucleotides matching TRBD1. This CDR3 contains 14 residues. The germline CDR1 and CDR2 sequences are SQVTM and ANQGSEA. The junction had 7 bases not matched to a gene; V was cut back by 4 bases and J by 5 bases. CDR3 residues: CSVAQTGGITEAFF. The CDR3 nucleotides read TGCAGCGTTGCCCAGACAGGGGGCATAACTGAAGCTTTCTTT.

At least ten counts were recorded for this clone. This rearrangement joins TRBV5-1 to TRBJ2-7, with TRBD2 identical over 7 bases. CDR3 length: 14 amino acids. Germline CDR1 reads SGHRS; CDR2 reads YFSETQ. Trimming took 4 bases from V and 1 from J; bases not matched to a gene: 5. The CDR3 DNA reads TGCGCCAGCAGCATTGGGGGGGGATCCTACGAGCAGTACTTC. As protein: CASSIGGGSYEQYF.

This clone was observed at least ten times. V usage is TRBV15 and J usage is TRBJ2-7; TRBD2 matches at 9 bases. The V gene's germline CDR1 is LNHNV and CDR2 YYDKDF (reference sequence). CDR3 size: 16 residues. V shed 6 bases, J shed 2 bases, and the junction held 11 bases outside the gene matches. CDR3 bases: TGTGCCACCAGAGCGGTGCTAGCGGGAAGAACCTACGAGCAGTACTTC. Protein sequence: CATRAVLAGRTYEQYF.

This clone was found many times. The CDR3 loop is CASRPLTGMYGTQYF. CDR3 DNA sequence: TGTGCCAGCAGACCACTCACAGGAATGTATGGGACCCAGTACTTC. The chain has TRBV11-2 and TRBJ2-5; tentatively, D is TRBD1 (5 bases). Germline assignment: CDR1 SGHAT and CDR2 FQNNGV. The CDR3 totals 15 residues. V lost 6 bases and J lost 7, with 21 bases in between.

This clone was picked up many times. The CDR3 loop is CASIRSGTSSTDTQYF. The CDR3 DNA sequence: TGTGCCAGCATCCGTAGCGGGACCAGTAGCACAGATACGCAGTATTTT. V gene TRBV28 combines with J gene TRBJ2-3; TRBD2 agrees at 8 bases. This CDR3 region has 16 residues. Germline V CDR1 and CDR2: MDHEN, SYDVKM. V lost 7 bases, J lost 0 bases, and 9 bases stayed unmatched. Full variable domain (outside the CDR3, taken from reference TRBV28 and TRBJ2-3): DVKVTQSSRYLVKRTGEKVFLECVQDMDHENMFWYRQDPGLGLRLIYFSYDVKMKEKGDIPEGYSVSREKKERFSLILESASTNQTSMYLCASIRSGTSSTDTQYFGPGTRLTVL.

This clone was found many times. V and J are TRBV6-5 and TRBJ2-7; D may be TRBD1 (5 bases). The germline CDR1 and CDR2 sequences are MNHEY and SVGAGI. This CDR3 is built from 13 residues. With 6 bases removed from V and 4 bases from J, the gap between germline ends came to 13 bases. DNA for the CDR3: TGTGCCAGCAGACAGATGGGGCGGTACGAGCAGTACTTC. Amino acid sequence: CASRQMGRYEQYF.

This clone was recorded many times. The rearrangement uses TRBV11-2 and TRBJ2-1, with TRBD2 matching over 10 bases. With V trimmed by 2 bases and J by 3 bases, 1 base remained unmatched. In germline, CDR1 is SGHAT, CDR2 FQNNGV. CDR3 length: 15 amino acids. The CDR3 spells CASSLQREGYNEQFF. DNA of the CDR3: TGTGCCAGCAGCTTACAGCGGGAGGGCTACAATGAGCAGTTCTTC.

This clone has ten or more counts. The chain is built from TRBV27 and TRBJ2-6, with D possibly being TRBD1 (5 bases). Looked up from germline, CDR1 is MNHEY and CDR2 is SMNVEV (reference sequence). CDR3 size: 15 residues. V gave up 6 bases and J gave up 1 base, with 10 bases separating them. The CDR3 DNA reads TGTGCCAGCAGCGTTGGGGCTTCTGGGGCCAACGTCCTGACTTTC. As protein: CASSVGASGANVLTF.

In this sample, this clone turned up many times. The chain links TRBV14 to TRBJ2-5; 7 bases are a match to TRBD1. Germline-derived CDR1 and CDR2 are SGHDN and FVKESK. With V trimmed by 1 base and J by 4 bases, 15 bases remained unmatched. This CDR3 has 18 amino acids. The CDR3 sequence: CASSQGSLTGWFGETQYF. Written as DNA, the CDR3 is TGTGCCAGCAGCCAAGGATCCCTGACAGGGTGGTTCGGAGAGACCCAGTACTTC.

This clone was counted at least ten times. The J gene is TRBJ1-6, the V gene TRBV10-3, with D tentatively TRBD1 (6 bases). The CDR3 extends over 16 amino acids. V gave up 0 bases and J gave up 7 bases, with 13 bases separating them. The germline V gene has CDR1 ENHRY and CDR2 SYGVKD. In nucleotides, the CDR3 is TGTGCCATCAGTGAGTCGATCTTGAGGGGGAATTCACCCCTCCACTTT. This encodes CAISESILRGNSPLHF.

The V gene is TRBV6-5, the J gene TRBJ2-2, with D unclear. This CDR3 has 13 amino acids. The germline gives CDR1 MNHEY, CDR2 SVGAGI. V dropped 5 bases and J dropped 4 bases, with 8 bases sitting between them. CDR3 nucleotide sequence: TGTGCCAGCAGTCGCGATTTCACCGGGGAGCTGTTTTTT. Amino acids: CASSRDFTGELFF.

This clone was observed at least ten times. J is TRBJ2-1 and V is TRBV6-6; D is ambiguous. Trimming stripped 4 bases from V and 7 bases from J, with 20 bases between. From germline, CDR1 is MNHNY and CDR2 SVGAGI (reference sequence). The CDR3 covers 16 residues. The CDR3 here is CASSSSYGGLLNEQFF. The CDR3 DNA follows: TGTGCCAGCAGTTCCAGTTACGGCGGCCTCCTGAATGAGCAGTTCTTC.

This clone appeared many times. This sequence joins TRBV9 and TRBJ2-1; 15 positions match TRBD2. The CDR3 runs to 15 residues. Germline V CDR1 and CDR2: SGDLS, YYNGEE. The V gene end was trimmed by 4 bases and the J gene end by 8 bases; junction bases not matched to a gene: 4. The CDR3 DNA is TGTGCCAGCAGCCGGACTAGCGGGAGGGTGGATGAGCAGTTCTTC. This sequence encodes CASSRTSGRVDEQFF.

This clone showed up many times. The chain's CDR3 is CASSLDTGTALQYF. The CDR3 DNA follows: TGTGCCAGCAGTTTGGATACAGGGACAGCGCTACAGTACTTC. The J gene is TRBJ2-7, the V gene TRBV6-5, with 7 bases lining up with TRBD1. V was clipped by 4 bases and J by 10 bases; unmatched bases: 13. The germline V gene encodes CDR1 MNHEY and CDR2 SVGAGI. CDR3 length: 14 residues.

This clone has a count of ten or more. CDR3 nucleotide sequence: TGTGCCAGCAGCAATCTCCCCGAGTCCGGGGAGCTGTTTTTT. Its translation is CASSNLPESGELFF. The chain employs TRBV27 and TRBJ2-2; D unclear. Trimming cost V 6 bases and J 6 bases, with 14 bases left between them. CDR3 size: 14 residues. Germline V gene lookup returns CDR1 MNHEY and CDR2 SMNVEV (reference sequence).

Ten or more counts support this clone. The chain has TRBV5-4 and TRBJ2-7, with D perhaps matching TRBD1 (5 bases). Trimming removed 0 bases at V and 3 bases at J, with 13 bases between. Germline CDR1 reads SGHNT; CDR2 reads YYREEE (reference sequence). The CDR3 has 15 amino acids. CDR3 coding DNA: TGTGCCAGCAGCTTGGCTTCAAACAGGAACTACGAGCAGTACTTC. This codes for CASSLASNRNYEQYF.

This clone was detected a few times. The rearrangement joins TRBV14 to TRBJ2-5; 7 bases are a match to TRBD2. The DNA end is a closer match to TRBJ2-7, so the J assignment may be wrong. Germline CDR1 and CDR2: SGHDN and FVKESK. The CDR3 contains 16 residues. The CDR3 spells CASSPGTILSDHEQYF. The CDR3, as DNA: TGTGCCAGCAGCCCGGGGACTATCCTTTCGGACCACGAGCAGTACTTC.

Many counts were recorded for this clone. V gene TRBV13 combines with J gene TRBJ2-7, with D perhaps matching TRBD1 (7 bases). CDR1 and CDR2 (germline): PRHDT, FYEKMQ (reference sequence). The CDR3 covers 14 residues. V was clipped by 3 bases and J by 6 bases, with 15 bases between them. The CDR3 DNA is TGTGCCAGCAGCTTGGAGGGGGCGCGTCTCGAGCAGTACTTC. As protein: CASSLEGARLEQYF.

This clone occurred many times. The chain employs TRBV5-1 and TRBJ1-1; D might be TRBD1 (6 bases). From germline, CDR1 is SGHRS and CDR2 YFSETQ. Trimming stripped 3 bases from V and 1 base from J, with 13 bases between. CDR3 length equals 15 residues. CDR3 coding DNA: TGCGCCAGCAGCTGGAGACCGACAGGGAACACTGAAGCTTTCTTT. It encodes CASSWRPTGNTEAFF.

This clone was counted ten times or more. The chain employs TRBV20-1 and TRBJ2-5; perhaps TRBD1 as D (6 bases). The CDR3 covers 11 residues. CDR1 and CDR2 from the germline V gene are DFQATT and SNEGSKA (reference sequence). This chain's CDR3 is CSGQYQETQYF. The DNA for the CDR3 is TGCAGCGGACAGTACCAAGAGACCCAGTACTTC.

This clone was counted ten times or more. The chain carries TRBV4-2 and TRBJ2-7; 7 nucleotides line up with TRBD1. The J segment lost 6 bases and the V segment lost 4 bases, leaving 9 bases of the junction unmatched. The germline V gene encodes CDR1 LGHNA and CDR2 YNFKEQ. This CDR3 has 14 amino acids. In DNA form, the CDR3 reads TGTGCCAGCAGCCCAGGGGGTAGCCTAGGCGAGCAGTACTTC. It codes for CASSPGGSLGEQYF.

This clone was counted at least ten times. This CDR3 is also generated by other DNA sequences in the sample. The V gene is TRBV7-6, the J gene TRBJ2-1; TRBD2 matches at 7 bases. The V gene's germline CDR1 is SGHVS and CDR2 FNYEAQ. This CDR3 is built from 15 residues. Germline trimming cut 5 bases from V and 9 bases from J; bases unmatched to any gene: 13. CDR3 in DNA: TGTGCCAGCAGCCCGAGGACCAGCGGGAACCTTGAGCAGTTCTTC. Amino acids: CASSPRTSGNLEQFF.

Ten or more counts support this clone. The chain employs TRBV7-8 and TRBJ1-1, with unresolved D. Trimming took 5 bases from V and 0 from J, leaving 13 bases between them. This CDR3 spans 15 amino acids. The V gene's germline CDR1 is SGHVS and CDR2 FQNEAQ. In nucleotides, the CDR3 is TGTGCCAGCAGCGCCCGCCGGGGAGTGAACACTGAAGCTTTCTTT. This encodes CASSARRGVNTEAFF.

This clone was found many times. This chain links TRBV7-2 with TRBJ2-5, with TRBD2 as a possible D gene (6 bases). The CDR3 consists of 14 residues. The germline gives CDR1 SGHTA, CDR2 FQGNSA. V lost 0 bases and J lost 5, with 10 bases in between. The CDR3 loop reads CASSLATSRETQYF. The DNA of the CDR3 is TGTGCCAGCAGCTTAGCGACTAGTAGGGAGACCCAGTACTTC.